The T cell receptor beta chain described here comes from a study of OX40 agonist ivuxolimab in advanced cancers. The wider study: Patients undergoing dose escalation presented with hepatocellular carcinoma, melanoma, renal cell or head and neck cancer. Study-level findings and limits: CD4+ and CD8+ T cells in blood underwent clonal expansion by week 6 at 0.1 to 3.0 mg/kg.

As for this clone: Its matching antigen is unknown.

CDR1 SGHRS and CDR2 YFSETQ come from the germline V gene. The CDR3 sequence is 14 residues long. Trimming at V came to 4 bases and at J to 5 bases, leaving 7 bases not matched to a gene. Assay: immunoSEQ multiplex PCR; the TCRdb copy retains only in-frame clones and omits some. Of about 64,000 clones in the sample, about four fifths were seen once. The receptor's source is an adult with an advanced solid tumor such as melanoma, head and neck, liver or kidney cancer. Specimen: CD4+ or CD8+ T cells sorted from blood, collected in a trial of the OX40 agonist ivuxolimab. The rearrangement joins TRBV5-1 to TRBJ2-5; 8 bases fit TRBD2. The CDR3 region is CASSSGSGGETQYF. The CDR3 bases are TGCGCCAGCAGCAGCGGGAGTGGGGGGGAGACCCAGTACTTC. The full variable domain, its missing parts supplied by reference TRBV5-1 and TRBJ2-5, is KAGVTQTPRYLIKTRGQQVTLSCSPISGHRSVSWYQQTPGQGLQFLFEYFSETQRNKGNFPGRFSGRQFSNSRSEMNVSTLELGDSALYLCASSSGSGGETQYFGPGTRLLVL.